Sequencing of this TCR beta chain was carried out in a study of T-cell memory formation after mild COVID-19. TCRdb passed the 5' RACE reads through MiXCR, listing each CDR3 protein once. The table includes about 430,000 distinct CDR3 sequences, approximately 25% detected once. This clonotype was observed a few times. CDR3 length: 14 residues. From germline, CDR1 is SSHAT and CDR2 FNYEAQ (reference sequence). Trimming took 5 bases from V and 4 from J, leaving 14 bases between them. The source material was PBMCs or a T cell subset sorted from them (not recorded which). V gene TRBV7-7 combines with J gene TRBJ2-5; the D is unclear. This receptor was identified in an adult woman who had mild COVID-19 (a few samples of this study predate the infection). Cell type and time point are not known. CDR3 amino acids: CASSPSTPAETQYF. The CDR3 DNA reads as TGTGCCAGCAGCCCTAGTACCCCCGCAGAGACCCAGTACTTC.